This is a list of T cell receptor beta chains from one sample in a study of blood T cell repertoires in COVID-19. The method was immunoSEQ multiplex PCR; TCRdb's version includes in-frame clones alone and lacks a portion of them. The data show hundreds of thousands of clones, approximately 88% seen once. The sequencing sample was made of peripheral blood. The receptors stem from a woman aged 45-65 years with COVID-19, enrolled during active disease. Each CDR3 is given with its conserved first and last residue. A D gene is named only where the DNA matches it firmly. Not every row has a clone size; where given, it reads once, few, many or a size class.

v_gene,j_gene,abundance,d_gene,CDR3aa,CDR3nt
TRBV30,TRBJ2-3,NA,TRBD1,CAWTPGTGARDTQYF,TGTGCCTGGACCCCCGGGACAGGGGCACGGGATACGCAGTATTTT
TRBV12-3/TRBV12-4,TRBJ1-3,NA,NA,CASSYRAGNTIYF,TGTGCCAGCAGTTACAGGGCCGGAAACACCATATATTTT
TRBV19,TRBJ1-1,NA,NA,CASKLRAEAFF,TGTGCCAGTAAATTACGGGCTGAAGCTTTCTTT
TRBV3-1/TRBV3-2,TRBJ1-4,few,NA,CASKGGDEKLFF,TGTGCCAGCAAGGGGGGGGATGAAAAACTGTTTTTT
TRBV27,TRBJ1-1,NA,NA,CASSFGAPTEAFF,TGTGCCAGCAGTTTCGGAGCACCCACTGAAGCTTTCTTT
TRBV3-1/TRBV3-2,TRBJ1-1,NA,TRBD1,CASSRDRDAEAFF,TGTGCCAGCAGCCGGGACAGGGACGCTGAAGCTTTCTTT
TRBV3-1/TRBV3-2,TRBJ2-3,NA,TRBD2,CASSPLTSGGARGTQYF,TGTGCCAGCAGCCCCTTGACTAGCGGGGGGGCCCGGGGAACGCAGTATTTT
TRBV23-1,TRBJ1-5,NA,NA,CASSQSLNNQPQHF,TGCGCCAGCAGTCAATCGTTAAACAATCAGCCCCAGCATTTT
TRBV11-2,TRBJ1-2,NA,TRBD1,CASSSGQGDGYTF,TGTGCCAGCAGCTCCGGACAGGGTGATGGCTACACCTTC
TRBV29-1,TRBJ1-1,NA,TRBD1,CSGLDRGSEAFF,TGCAGCGGCCTAGACAGGGGGTCTGAAGCTTTCTTT
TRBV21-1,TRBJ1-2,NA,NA,CASSVNRETYTF,TGTGCCAGCAGCGTCAACAGAGAGACCTACACCTTC
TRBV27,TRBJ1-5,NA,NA,CASSPFNSNQPQHF,TGTGCCAGCAGTCCCTTTAATAGCAATCAGCCCCAGCATTTT
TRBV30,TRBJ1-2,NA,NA,CAETEGRYGYTF,TGTGCCGAGACTGAAGGCCGATATGGCTACACCTTC
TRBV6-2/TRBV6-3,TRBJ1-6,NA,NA,CASSYRDPYNSPLHF,TGTGCCAGCAGTTACCGGGATCCCTATAATTCACCCCTCCACTTT
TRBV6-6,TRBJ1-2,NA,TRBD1,CASSQTGVIFYNYGYTF,TGTGCCAGCAGTCAGACAGGGGTCATCTTCTATAACTATGGCTACACCTTC
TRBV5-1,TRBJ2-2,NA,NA,CASSLLRQRNTGELFF,TGCGCCAGCAGCTTGCTGAGACAGAGGAACACCGGGGAGCTGTTTTTT
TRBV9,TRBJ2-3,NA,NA,CASNQGFSTDTQYF,TGTGCCAGCAATCAGGGTTTTAGCACAGATACGCAGTATTTT
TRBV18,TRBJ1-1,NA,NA,CASSGGVNTEAFF,TGTGCCAGCTCAGGGGGGGTAAACACTGAAGCTTTCTTT
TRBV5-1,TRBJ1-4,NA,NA,CASRLGLWPLRGTNEKLFF,TGCGCCAGCAGATTGGGTTTATGGCCTTTAAGAGGCACTAATGAAAAACTGTTTTTT
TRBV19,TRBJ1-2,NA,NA,CASSGGGYGYTF,TGTGCCAGTAGTGGGGGAGGCTATGGCTACACCTTC
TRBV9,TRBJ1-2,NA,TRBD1,CASRRTGAVTSYGYTF,TGTGCCAGCAGGAGGACAGGCGCGGTTACTTCCTATGGCTACACCTTC
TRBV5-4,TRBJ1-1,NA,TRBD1,CASSLDGTANTEAFF,TGTGCCAGCAGCTTGGACGGGACAGCGAACACTGAAGCTTTCTTT
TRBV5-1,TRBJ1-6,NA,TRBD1,CASSRGGTGEGSPLHF,TGCGCCAGCAGCCGAGGGGGGACAGGGGAAGGATCACCCCTCCACTTT
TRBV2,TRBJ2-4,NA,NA,CASSVTEILQYF,TGTGCCAGCAGTGTGACAGAAATCCTTCAGTACTTC
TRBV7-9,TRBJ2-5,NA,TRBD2,CASSRSGLQETQYF,TGTGCCAGCAGCCGTAGCGGGCTCCAAGAGACCCAGTACTTC
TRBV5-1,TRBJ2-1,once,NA,CASSLASVNEQFF,TGCGCCAGCAGCTTGGCGTCCGTTAATGAGCAGTTCTTC
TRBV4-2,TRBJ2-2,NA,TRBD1,CASSQGNGRGRNTGELFF,TGTGCCAGCAGCCAGGGTAATGGCAGGGGGCGGAACACCGGGGAGCTGTTTTTT
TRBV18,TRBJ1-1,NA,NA,CASSPRAGNTEAFF,TGTGCCAGCTCACCCCGAGCAGGGAACACTGAAGCTTTCTTT
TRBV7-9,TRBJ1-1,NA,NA,CASMLQGEGTEAFF,TGTGCCAGCATGTTACAGGGAGAGGGCACTGAAGCTTTCTTT
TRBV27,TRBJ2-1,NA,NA,CASRDRGIGEQFF,TGTGCCTCGCGGGACCGGGGTATCGGTGAGCAGTTCTTC
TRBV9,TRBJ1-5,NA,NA,CASSTLSNQPQHF,TGTGCCAGCAGCACATTGAGCAATCAGCCCCAGCATTTT
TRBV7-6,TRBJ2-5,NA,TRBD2,CASSLPWERGGETQYF,TGTGCCAGCAGCCTCCCCTGGGAGCGGGGGGGAGAGACCCAGTACTTC
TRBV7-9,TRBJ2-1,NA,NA,CASSLTGLNNEQFF,TGTGCCAGCAGCTTAACAGGGTTGAACAATGAGCAGTTCTTC
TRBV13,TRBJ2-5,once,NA,CASSEGGVQETQYF,TGTGCCAGCTCAGAGGGGGGGGTCCAAGAGACCCAGTACTTC
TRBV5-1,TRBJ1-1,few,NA,CASSFRGENTEAFF,TGCGCCAGCAGCTTCAGGGGAGAGAACACTGAAGCTTTCTTT
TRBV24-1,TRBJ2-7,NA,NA,CRPGGNGEQYF,TGCCGACCAGGGGGGAATGGCGAGCAGTACTTC
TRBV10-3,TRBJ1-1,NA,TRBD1,CAIRRQGAMTEAFF,TGTGCCATCAGGAGACAGGGGGCTATGACTGAAGCTTTCTTT
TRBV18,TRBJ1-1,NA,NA,CASSSRGTNTEAFF,TGTGCCAGCTCATCCAGGGGAACGAACACTGAAGCTTTCTTT
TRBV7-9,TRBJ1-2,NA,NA,CASSPSKTGLGGYTF,TGTGCCAGCAGCCCCTCCAAGACAGGTCTAGGCGGCTACACCTTC
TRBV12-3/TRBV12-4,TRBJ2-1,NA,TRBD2,CASKRGPHNEQFF,TGTGCCAGCAAGCGGGGGCCCCACAATGAGCAGTTCTTC
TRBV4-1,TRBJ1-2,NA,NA,CASSYRQSNYGYTF,TGCGCCAGCAGCTACAGGCAATCTAACTATGGCTACACCTTC
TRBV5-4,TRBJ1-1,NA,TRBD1,CASVRDRDDTEAFF,TGTGCCAGCGTCCGTGACAGGGATGACACTGAAGCTTTCTTT
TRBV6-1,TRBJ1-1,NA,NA,CASSEPGRKAFF,TGTGCCAGCAGTGAACCCGGGAGGAAGGCTTTCTTT
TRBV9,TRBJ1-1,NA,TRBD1,CASSASGTVNTEAFF,TGTGCCAGCAGCGCCTCCGGGACAGTGAACACTGAAGCTTTCTTT
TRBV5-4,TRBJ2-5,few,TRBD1,CASSRTGEGETQYF,TGTGCCAGCAGCCGGACAGGGGAGGGAGAGACCCAGTACTTC
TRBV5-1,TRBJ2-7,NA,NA,CASSSSYEQYF,TGCGCCAGCAGCTCTTCCTACGAGCAGTACTTC
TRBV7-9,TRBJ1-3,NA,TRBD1,CASSPQGTAGNTIYF,TGTGCCAGCAGCCCCCAAGGGACAGCCGGAAACACCATATATTTT
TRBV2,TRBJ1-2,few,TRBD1,CASRAGQGHYGYTF,TGTGCCAGCAGGGCGGGACAGGGACACTATGGCTACACCTTC
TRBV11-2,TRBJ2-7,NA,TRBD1,CASSLELGQSYEQYF,TGTGCCAGCAGCTTAGAATTGGGACAGTCCTACGAGCAGTACTTC